The source of this T cell receptor beta chain is a study of blood T cells in healthy people across ages (dated by TCRdb to the mid-2010s). Context from the whole study: In model experiments, template switching captured roughly one uniquely barcoded TCR beta cDNA molecule for every two T cells. The study measured age-related changes in TCR beta repertoire diversity using deep sequencing normalized with unique cDNA molecular identifiers. For two donors (one aged 18 to 30 and one aged 80 or older), the study analyzed two additional independent replicas of 1 million unique cDNA reads from the same blood draw. To avoid experimental bias, donors of different ages were distributed randomly across sequencing lanes. The donors were split into four age groups: young (average around 15 years), middle-aged (about 40), aged (around 67) and long-lived (more than 80).

A note on this clonotype: The target of this receptor is not known. One end of the junction does not line up with germline, which may come from a read error.

The germline V gene encodes CDR1 SGHAT and CDR2 FQDESV (reference sequence). The CDR3 goes from the cysteine to the phenylalanine over 15 residues. The read is trimmed to its CDR3 DNA, 45 bases read in frame from base 1. The donors were roughly 39 Caucasian individuals from Russia, aged roughly 6 to 100 years, who were systemically healthy. Each donor gave around 9 milliliters of peripheral blood, collected into EDTA-treated Vacutainer tubes. PBMCs were isolated by Ficoll-Paque density-gradient centrifugation, with at least 6 million obtained per sample. Trizol reagent was used to extract total RNA from PBMCs, with at least 6 micrograms per sample. The percentages of naive CD45RAhigh/CD27high T cells were determined by flow cytometry on a PBMC aliquot from every donor. Libraries were made using 5' RACE. The sequencer was an Illumina HiSeq 2500. A second PCR of roughly 6 to 11 cycles was run with a J-beta primer mix and a sample-barcoded 5' primer. A template-switch 5' adaptor carrying 12 random nucleotides introduced a unique molecular identifier onto each TCR beta cDNA molecule. Each sample yielded at least 3 million CDR3-containing paired-end reads. All of the RNA was converted into first-strand cDNA using the Mint cDNA synthesis kit, with a TRBC-specific oligonucleotide serving as the primer. After uracil-DNA glycosylase treatment, a first 18-cycle PCR used universal primers M1SS and BC2_uni_R on all cDNA. The published analysis was carried out like this. For normalization, 1 million high-quality reads were randomly selected from each sample, with every read carrying a distinct molecular identifier. Instead of being binned into consensus sequences, reads with shared molecular identifiers were discarded. CDR3 identification, clonotype clustering and error correction used MiTCR with a Q25 quality threshold and the strictest error-elimination algorithm. A nonparametric unseen species model using Euler transformation provided a lower-bound estimate of total TCR beta diversity. Clones were called with MiXCR by TCRdb after fastp trimmed the public reads at Q25, and only in-frame beta chains were retained. Each CDR3 protein gets just one entry, which takes the most common genes and DNA from the rows behind it. The V and J calls follow TCRdb's processing rather than the paper's. The sample data list roughly 800,000 distinct CDR3 sequences, and about three fifths of these were observed just once. Jointly, the top ten make up around 22% of the sample.

What the research found in general, with its limitations: As age increased, observed TCR beta diversity per million T cells dropped in a roughly linear way, and a significant reduction was already evident by age about 40. Compared with the aged group, more naive CD4+ T cells, fewer expanded clones and increased TCR diversity were shown by the long-lived group, suggesting age selection. Donor CMV infection status was unknown, potentially confounding age-related changes in expanded clonotypes. The percentage of naive T cells measured by flow cytometry correlated strongly with observed TCR beta diversity. Total diversity estimates from one million sequenced T cells were considered lower bounds and underestimates. Because profiling used bulk unsorted PBMCs, naive and antigen-experienced compartments could not be compared conclusively.

Recombination linked TRBV11-1 to TRBJ2-7; the D gene is perhaps TRBD1, on 6 matching bases. Specimen: blood. The origin of this receptor is a man in his thirties or forties in good health. In nucleotide form, the sequence is TGTGCCTGCAGCTCCCCGGGACAAATCCCCTACGAGCAGTACTTC. This gives the protein CACSSPGQIPYEQYF.